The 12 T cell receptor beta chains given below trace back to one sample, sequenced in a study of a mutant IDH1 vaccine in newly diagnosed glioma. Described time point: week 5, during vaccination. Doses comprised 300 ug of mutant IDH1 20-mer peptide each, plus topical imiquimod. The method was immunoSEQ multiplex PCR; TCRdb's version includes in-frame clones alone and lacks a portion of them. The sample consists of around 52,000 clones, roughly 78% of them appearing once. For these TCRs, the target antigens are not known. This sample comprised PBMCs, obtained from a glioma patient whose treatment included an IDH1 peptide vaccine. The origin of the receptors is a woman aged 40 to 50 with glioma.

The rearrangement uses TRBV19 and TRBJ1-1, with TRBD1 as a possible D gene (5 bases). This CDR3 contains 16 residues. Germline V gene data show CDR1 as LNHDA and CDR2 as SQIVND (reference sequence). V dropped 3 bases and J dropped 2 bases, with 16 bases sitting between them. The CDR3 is CASSIFPGTANTEAFF. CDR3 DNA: TGTGCCAGTAGTATCTTTCCCGGGACTGCTAACACTGAAGCTTTCTTT.

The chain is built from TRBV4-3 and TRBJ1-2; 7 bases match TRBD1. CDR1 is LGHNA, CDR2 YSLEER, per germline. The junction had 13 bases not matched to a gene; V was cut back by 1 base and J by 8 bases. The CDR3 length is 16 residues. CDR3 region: CASSQGPQGGVYGYTF. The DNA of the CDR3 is TGCGCCAGCAGCCAAGGACCCCAAGGGGGCGTGTACGGCTACACCTTC.

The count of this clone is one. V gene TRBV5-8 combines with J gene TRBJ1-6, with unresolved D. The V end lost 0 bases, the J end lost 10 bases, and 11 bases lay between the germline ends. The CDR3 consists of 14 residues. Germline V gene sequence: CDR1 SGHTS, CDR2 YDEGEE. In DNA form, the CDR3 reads TGTGCCAGCAGCTTGGAGGGCTCTGACTCACCCCTCCACTTT. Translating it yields CASSLEGSDSPLHF.

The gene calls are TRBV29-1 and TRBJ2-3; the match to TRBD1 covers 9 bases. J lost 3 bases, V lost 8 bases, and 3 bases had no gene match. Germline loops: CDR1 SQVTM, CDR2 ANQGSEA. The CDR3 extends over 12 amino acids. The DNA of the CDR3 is TGCAGCCTGGACAGGGGAACAGATACGCAGTATTTT. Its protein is CSLDRGTDTQYF.

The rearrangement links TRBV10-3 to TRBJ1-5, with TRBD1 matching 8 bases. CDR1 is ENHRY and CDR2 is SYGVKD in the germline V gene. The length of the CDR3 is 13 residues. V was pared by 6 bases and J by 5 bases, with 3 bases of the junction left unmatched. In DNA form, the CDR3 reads TGTGCCATCAGGGGACAGGCGGATCAGCCCCAGCATTTT. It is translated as CAIRGQADQPQHF.

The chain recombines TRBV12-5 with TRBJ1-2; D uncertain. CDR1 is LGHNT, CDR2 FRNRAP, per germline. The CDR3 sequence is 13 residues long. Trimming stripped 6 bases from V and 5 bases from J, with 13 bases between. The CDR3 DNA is TGTGCTAGTGGGAACCCGGACCTGTATGGCTACACCTTC. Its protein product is CASGNPDLYGYTF.

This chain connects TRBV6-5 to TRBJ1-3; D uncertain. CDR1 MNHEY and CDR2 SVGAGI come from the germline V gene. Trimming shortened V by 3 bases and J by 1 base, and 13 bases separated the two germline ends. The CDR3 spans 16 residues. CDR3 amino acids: CASSYEWKSSGNTIYF. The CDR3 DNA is TGTGCCAGCAGTTATGAATGGAAAAGTTCTGGAAACACCATATATTTT.

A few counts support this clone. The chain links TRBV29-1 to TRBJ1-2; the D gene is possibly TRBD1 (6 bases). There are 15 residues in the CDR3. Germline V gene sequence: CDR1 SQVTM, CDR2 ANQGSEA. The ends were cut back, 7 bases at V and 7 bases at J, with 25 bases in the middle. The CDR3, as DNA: TGCAGCGCAGGCCCGGGGGCGCCTGTTTCAGGTGGCTACACCTTC. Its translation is CSAGPGAPVSGGYTF. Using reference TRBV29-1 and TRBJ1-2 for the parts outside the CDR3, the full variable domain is SAVISQKPSRDICQRGTSLTIQCQVDSQVTMMFWYRQQPGQSLTLIATANQGSEATYESGFVIDKFPISRPNLTFSTLTVSNMSPEDSSIYLCSAGPGAPVSGGYTFGSGTRLTVV.

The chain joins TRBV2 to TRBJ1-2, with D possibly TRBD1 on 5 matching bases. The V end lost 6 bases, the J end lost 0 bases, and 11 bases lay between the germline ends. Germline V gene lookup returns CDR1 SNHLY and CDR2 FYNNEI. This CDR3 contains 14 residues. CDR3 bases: TGTGCCAGCAGAGCCGACAGAACTAACTATGGCTACACCTTC. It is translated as CASRADRTNYGYTF.

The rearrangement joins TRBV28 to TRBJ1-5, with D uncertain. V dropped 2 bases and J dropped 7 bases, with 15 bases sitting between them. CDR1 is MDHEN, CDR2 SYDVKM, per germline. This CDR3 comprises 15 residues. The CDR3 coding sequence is TGTGCCAGCAGTTTACTGGGGAGGGAACGGCAGCCCCAGCATTTT. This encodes CASSLLGRERQPQHF.

The CDR3 sequence is CASSVTGDSYNEQFF. CDR3 DNA sequence: TGTGCCAGCAGCGTGACAGGGGACTCCTACAATGAGCAGTTCTTC. The genes are TRBV9 and TRBJ2-1; 8 nucleotides align to TRBD1. The germline gives CDR1 SGDLS, CDR2 YYNGEE. Losses at the gene ends were 2 bases for V and 0 bases for J; bases not matched to a gene: 1. The CDR3 spans 15 residues.

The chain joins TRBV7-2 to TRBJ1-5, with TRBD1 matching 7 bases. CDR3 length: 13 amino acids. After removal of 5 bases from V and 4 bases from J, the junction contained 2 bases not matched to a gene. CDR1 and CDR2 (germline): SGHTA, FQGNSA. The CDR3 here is CASSGQANQPQHF. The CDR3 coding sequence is TGTGCCAGCAGCGGACAGGCTAATCAGCCCCAGCATTTT.